The 18 T cell receptor beta chains reported below all come from one sample, sequenced in a study of T-cell memory formation after mild COVID-19. TCRdb re-called the 5' RACE reads through MiXCR, storing one row per CDR3 protein. The repertoire holds some 40,000 distinct CDR3 sequences, with 6% to 9.5% as singletons. The specimen was PBMCs or a T cell subset sorted from them (not recorded which). The source of these receptors is a young man who had mild COVID-19 (a few samples of this study predate the infection). Cell type and time point are not known.

This clonotype was found a few times. This rearrangement joins TRBV14 to TRBJ1-1; 7 bases fit TRBD1. The CDR3 spans 15 residues. CDR1 and CDR2 from the germline V gene are SGHDN and FVKESK. V shed 4 bases and J 5 bases; nucleotides not matched to a gene: 10. The CDR3 reads CASSPTSRGRTEAFF. In DNA form, the CDR3 reads TGTGCCAGCAGCCCTACATCCAGGGGGAGGACTGAAGCTTTCTTT.

There are a few counts of this clonotype. The V gene is TRBV7-3, the J gene TRBJ2-2; 8 bases agree with TRBD2. CDR1 is SGHTA, CDR2 FQGTGA, per germline. This CDR3 contains 14 residues. The ends lost 5 bases at V and 4 bases at J; junction bases unmatched: 3. Here the CDR3 reads CASSLGTSTGELFF. The CDR3 DNA is TGTGCCAGCAGCCTAGGGACTAGCACCGGGGAGCTGTTTTTT.

This clonotype was recorded many times. The chain uses TRBV4-3 and TRBJ2-1; 7 bases agree with TRBD2. The CDR3 spans 14 residues. With 5 bases clipped from V and 8 bases from J, the junction kept 9 bases outside the gene matches. Germline lookup yields CDR1 LGHNA and CDR2 YSLEER. CDR3 coding DNA: TGCGCCAGCAGCACGGAACGAGGGAGGGATGAGCAGTTCTTC. Its protein product is CASSTERGRDEQFF.

This clonotype has only a few counts. CDR3 protein: CASSPRDGSYEQYV. CDR3 in DNA: TGTGCCAGCAGCCCCCGTGACGGCTCCTACGAGCAGTACGTC. The V gene is TRBV5-4, the J gene TRBJ2-7, with D hard to call. This CDR3 has 14 amino acids. Germline CDR1 is SGHNT and CDR2 is YYREEE (reference sequence). V gave up 4 bases and J gave up 0 bases, with 11 bases separating them.

The chain joins TRBV13 to TRBJ1-5; maybe TRBD1 (6 bases). CDR3 length: 16 amino acids. Trimming stripped 4 bases from V and 0 bases from J, with 13 bases between. Germline V CDR1 and CDR2: PRHDT, FYEKMQ (reference sequence). CDR3 region: CASSSIRQDSNQPQHF. The CDR3 nucleotides are TGTGCCAGCAGCTCCATACGACAGGATAGCAATCAGCCCCAGCATTTT.

This clonotype showed up many times. V gene TRBV20-1 combines with J gene TRBJ2-5; D ambiguous. The CDR3 length is 12 residues. V lost 4 bases and J 1 base, leaving 7 bases between the germline ends. Germline V gene sequence: CDR1 DFQATT, CDR2 SNEGSKA (reference sequence). The chain's CDR3 is CSATQLQETQYF. In DNA, the CDR3 is TGCAGTGCTACCCAGCTCCAAGAGACCCAGTACTTC.

The rearrangement joins TRBV5-5 to TRBJ1-2; no reliable D call. Between the trimmed V and J ends, which lost 1 base and 8 bases, there was a span of 9 bases. CDR3 length: 12 amino acids. Looked up from germline, CDR1 is SGHKS and CDR2 is YYEKEE (reference sequence). This CDR3 reads CASSLRAWGYTF. The CDR3 DNA follows: TGTGCCAGCAGCTTGAGGGCGTGGGGCTACACCTTC.

This chain connects TRBV7-2 to TRBJ1-1, with 9 bases fitting TRBD1. The CDR3 is made up of 14 amino acids. Germline V gene sequence: CDR1 SGHTA, CDR2 FQGNSA. The V segment lost 4 bases and the J segment 3 bases; nucleotides outside the gene matches: 3. The CDR3 nucleotides read TGTGCCAGCAGCTGGGGACAGGGAGACACTGAAGCTTTCTTT. Translated: CASSWGQGDTEAFF.

V gene TRBV30 combines with J gene TRBJ2-7; D uncertain. Germline-derived CDR1 and CDR2 are GTSNPN and SVGIG (reference sequence). V lost 2 bases and J 7 bases, leaving 12 bases between the germline ends. The CDR3 covers 12 residues. The CDR3 DNA is TGTGCCTGGAGTTGGATTGCAAAGGAGCAGTACTTC. Residues: CAWSWIAKEQYF.

This clonotype was detected only a few times. The chain carries TRBV7-9 and TRBJ2-7; a possible D gene is TRBD2 (5 bases). The CDR3 extends over 13 amino acids. From germline, CDR1 is SEHNR and CDR2 FQNEAQ (reference sequence). V was trimmed by 4 bases and J by 3 bases, leaving 10 bases between them. CDR3: CASSSGRFYEQYF. Written as DNA, the CDR3 is TGTGCCAGCAGCTCGGGGAGATTCTACGAGCAGTACTTC.

In its sample, this clonotype was seen many times. CDR3 nucleotides: TGTGCCAGCAGCTTCCCCGCAGGAGGAGAGACCCAGTACTTC. As protein: CASSFPAGGETQYF. This chain joins TRBV5-5 and TRBJ2-5; the D gene is possibly TRBD2 (5 bases). This CDR3 contains 14 residues. Germline values: CDR1 SGHKS, CDR2 YYEKEE (reference sequence). V dropped 2 bases and J dropped 4 bases, with 12 bases sitting between them.

This clonotype occurred many times. The rearrangement links TRBV7-8 to TRBJ1-1; possibly TRBD1 for D (6 bases). The CDR3 totals 15 residues. V lost 1 base and J lost 5, with 14 bases in between. The germline gives CDR1 SGHVS, CDR2 FQNEAQ. In DNA form, the CDR3 reads TGTGCCAGCAGCTTAGAGGGCAGAGGGGGAACTGAAGCTTTCTTT. Translation: CASSLEGRGGTEAFF.

The rearrangement joins TRBV7-2 to TRBJ2-7; 15 bases are shared with TRBD2. From germline, CDR1 is SGHTA and CDR2 FQGNSA. The junction had 9 bases not matched to a gene; V was cut back by 5 bases and J by 7 bases. CDR3 length: 16 residues. CDR3 residues: CASSDGGTSGGREQYF. The CDR3 DNA is TGTGCCAGCAGCGACGGAGGGACTAGCGGGGGGAGGGAGCAGTACTTC. Complete variable domain (other parts from reference TRBV7-2 and TRBJ2-7): GAGVSQSPSNKVTEKGKDVELRCDPISGHTALYWYRQSLGQGLEFLIYFQGNSAPDKSGLPSDRFSAERTGGSVSTLTIQRTQQEDSAVYLCASSDGGTSGGREQYFGPGTRLTVT.

This clonotype was detected a few times. The J gene is TRBJ1-4, the V gene TRBV7-9, with D perhaps matching TRBD1 (6 bases). Trimming removed 4 bases at V and 11 bases at J, with 14 bases between. This CDR3 comprises 13 residues. CDR1 and CDR2 (germline): SEHNR, FQNEAQ (reference sequence). CDR3 protein: CASSWIQGEKLFF. CDR3 in DNA: TGTGCCAGCAGCTGGATACAGGGAGAGAAACTGTTTTTT.

This CDR3 reads CASRVLQSTDTQYF. The CDR3 DNA sequence: TGTGCCAGCAGGGTGTTACAAAGCACAGATACGCAGTATTTT. The chain employs TRBV2 and TRBJ2-3, with no clear D. The CDR3 length is 14 residues. V lost 6 bases and J lost 0, with 10 bases in between. Per the germline V gene, CDR1 is SNHLY and CDR2 is FYNNEI.

This clonotype showed up just a few times. This chain uses TRBV6-1 with TRBJ1-1; no clear D gene. This CDR3 comprises 11 residues. The V end was cut by 11 bases, the J end by 1 base, with 8 bases between. Germline loops: CDR1 MNHNS, CDR2 SASEGT. The CDR3 nucleotides are TGTGCCGCAGGTGGGAACACTGAAGCTTTCTTT. It translates to CAAGGNTEAFF.

In this sample, this clonotype turned up a few times. This chain links TRBV12-3 or TRBV12-4 with TRBJ2-3; D gene uncertain. The CDR3 consists of 15 residues. V shed 1 base and J shed 4 bases, with 12 bases lying between them. CDR3 coding DNA: TGTGCCAGCAGTTTAGGCCTAGTATCCGCAGATACGCAGTATTTT. This encodes CASSLGLVSADTQYF.

The chain employs TRBV28 and TRBJ2-7, with 8 positions matching TRBD1. J lost 3 bases, V lost 6 bases, and 4 bases had no gene match. Germline V gene lookup returns CDR1 MDHEN and CDR2 SYDVKM. This CDR3 contains 13 residues. The DNA for the CDR3 is TGTGCCAGCAGGGGGGGACAGGACTACGAGCAGTACGTC. Translated: CASRGGQDYEQYV.